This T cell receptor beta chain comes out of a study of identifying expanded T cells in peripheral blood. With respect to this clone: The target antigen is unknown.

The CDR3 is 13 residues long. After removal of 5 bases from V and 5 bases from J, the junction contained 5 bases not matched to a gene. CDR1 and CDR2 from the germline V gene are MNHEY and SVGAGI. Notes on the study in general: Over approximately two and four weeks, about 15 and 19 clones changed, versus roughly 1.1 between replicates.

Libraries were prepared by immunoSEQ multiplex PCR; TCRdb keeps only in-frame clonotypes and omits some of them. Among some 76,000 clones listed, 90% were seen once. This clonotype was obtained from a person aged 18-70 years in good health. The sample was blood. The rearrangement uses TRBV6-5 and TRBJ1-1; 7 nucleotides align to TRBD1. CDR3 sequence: CASSRPQGTEAFF. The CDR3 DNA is TGTGCCAGCAGTCGTCCACAGGGGACTGAAGCTTTCTTT.